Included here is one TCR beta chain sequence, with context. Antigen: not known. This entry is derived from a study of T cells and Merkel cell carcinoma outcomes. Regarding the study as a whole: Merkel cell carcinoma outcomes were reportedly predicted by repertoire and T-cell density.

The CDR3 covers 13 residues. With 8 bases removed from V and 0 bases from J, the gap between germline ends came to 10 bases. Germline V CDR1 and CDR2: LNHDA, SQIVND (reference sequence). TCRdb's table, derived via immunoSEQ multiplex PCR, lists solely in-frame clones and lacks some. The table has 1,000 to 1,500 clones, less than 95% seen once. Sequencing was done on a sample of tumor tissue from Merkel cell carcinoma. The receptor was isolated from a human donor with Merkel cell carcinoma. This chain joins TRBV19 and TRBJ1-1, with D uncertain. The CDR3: CASDGAMNTEAFF. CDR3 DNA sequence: TGTGCCAGTGACGGAGCAATGAACACTGAAGCTTTCTTT. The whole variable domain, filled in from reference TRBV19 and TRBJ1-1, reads DGGITQSPKYLFRKEGQNVTLSCEQNLNHDAMYWYRQDPGQGLRLIYYSQIVNDFQKGDIAEGYSVSREKKESFPLTVTSAQKNPTAFYLCASDGAMNTEAFFGQGTRLTVV.